Presented here are 28 T cell receptor beta chains from one specimen sequenced in a study of blood T cell repertoires in COVID-19. TCRdb's copy holds only in-frame clones and misses some; the assay was immunoSEQ multiplex PCR. Here the sample spans roughly 260,000 clones, roughly 90% being singletons. Material for sequencing was PBMCs or T cells enriched from blood (not recorded which). The source of these receptors is a woman aged 25 to 39 with acute COVID-19.

This clone has only one observation. The chain recombines TRBV12-5 with TRBJ1-1; the D gene is possibly TRBD1 (5 bases). The germline V and J ends were trimmed by 4 bases and 3 bases, with 6 bases remaining between them. CDR1 is LGHNT and CDR2 is FRNRAP in the germline V gene. CDR3 length equals 12 residues. The CDR3 here is CASGWGDTEAFF. Here the CDR3 DNA reads TGTGCTAGTGGTTGGGGGGACACTGAAGCTTTCTTT.

This sequence joins TRBV3-1 (or the pseudogene TRBV3-2) and TRBJ2-1; 8 bases match TRBD1. CDR1 is LGHDT, CDR2 YNNKEL, per germline (reference sequence). V lost 1 base and J lost 8; bases outside the gene matches: 7. This CDR3 has 15 amino acids. Here the CDR3 DNA reads TGTGCCAGCAGCCAAGGAGGGACAGGCCGGGATGAGCAGTTCTTC. This translates into CASSQGGTGRDEQFF.

In the case of this clone: The sample has other DNA sequences that encode this CDR3 too. The rearrangement links TRBV5-1 to TRBJ1-4; 9 bases agree with TRBD1. This CDR3 spans 14 amino acids. CDR1 SGHRS and CDR2 YFSETQ come from the germline V gene. The V segment lost 6 bases and the J segment 5 bases; nucleotides outside the gene matches: 5. CDR3 amino acids: CASNPGQGNEKLFF. CDR3 nucleotides: TGCGCCAGCAATCCGGGACAGGGAAATGAAAAACTGTTTTTT.

The rearrangement links TRBV19 to TRBJ1-1; unclear D gene. Germline CDR1 reads LNHDA; CDR2 reads SQIVND (reference sequence). V was clipped by 6 bases and J by 9 bases, with 14 bases between them. The CDR3 is 12 amino acids. CDR3: CASRTKRAKAFF. CDR3 in DNA: TGTGCCAGTAGAACCAAAAGAGCTAAAGCTTTCTTT.

V gene TRBV29-1 combines with J gene TRBJ1-2; a possible D gene is TRBD1 (6 bases). V lost 4 bases and J 2 bases, leaving 11 bases between the germline ends. The CDR3 sequence is 13 residues long. In germline, CDR1 is SQVTM, CDR2 ANQGSEA. The CDR3 spells CSVVDSPNYGYTF. The CDR3 nucleotides read TGCAGCGTTGTGGACAGTCCGAACTATGGCTACACCTTC.

CDR3 in DNA: TGTGCCAGCAGCCAAGAGGATACAGGGGGCTTCAACGAGCAGTACTTC. Residues: CASSQEDTGGFNEQYF. The chain carries TRBV3-1 (or the pseudogene TRBV3-2) and TRBJ2-7, with TRBD1 identical over 9 bases. The V segment lost 0 bases and the J segment 5 bases; nucleotides outside the gene matches: 8. This CDR3 is 16 amino acids long. Per germline, CDR1 LGHDT and CDR2 YNNKEL (reference sequence).

V usage is TRBV5-6 and J usage is TRBJ1-2, with 8 bases that match TRBD1. The junction had 6 bases not matched to a gene; V was cut back by 4 bases and J by 4 bases. Germline V gives CDR1 SGHDT, CDR2 YYEEEE. The CDR3 spans 14 residues. The CDR3: CASSGPQGAYGYTF. The CDR3 DNA reads as TGTGCCAGCAGCGGCCCCCAGGGGGCCTATGGCTACACCTTC.

The CDR3 DNA reads as TGTGCCAGCGGACAGGGTGTAAATGGCTACACCTTC. Protein product: CASGQGVNGYTF. This chain joins TRBV19 and TRBJ1-2; 8 nucleotides match TRBD1. CDR1 is LNHDA, CDR2 SQIVND, per germline (reference sequence). After removal of 9 bases from V and 6 bases from J, the junction contained 6 bases not matched to a gene. The CDR3 length is 12 residues.

The chain combines TRBV5-1 with TRBJ1-6; D not certain. V lost 0 bases and J lost 9, with 10 bases in between. Germline lookup yields CDR1 SGHRS and CDR2 YFSETQ. The CDR3 has 14 residues. CDR3: CASSLETTGSPLHF. The CDR3 nucleotides read TGCGCCAGCAGCTTGGAGACTACGGGTTCACCCCTCCACTTT. Full variable domain (remainder filled in from reference TRBV5-1 and TRBJ1-6): KAGVTQTPRYLIKTRGQQVTLSCSPISGHRSVSWYQQTPGQGLQFLFEYFSETQRNKGNFPGRFSGRQFSNSRSEMNVSTLELGDSALYLCASSLETTGSPLHFGNGTRLTVT.

The chain joins TRBV27 to TRBJ1-2, with a tentative D call TRBD1 (5 bases). In germline, CDR1 is MNHEY, CDR2 SMNVEV (reference sequence). The CDR3 totals 14 residues. Trimming shortened V by 0 bases and J by 1 base, and 6 bases separated the two germline ends. The CDR3 loop is CASSLSQGNYGYTF. The CDR3 DNA follows: TGTGCCAGCAGTTTATCGCAGGGTAACTATGGCTACACCTTC.

The chain uses TRBV18 and TRBJ1-2, with 9 positions matching TRBD1. Germline CDR1 and CDR2: KGHSH and LQKENI. CDR3 length: 18 residues. With 3 bases clipped from V and 0 bases from J, the junction kept 11 bases outside the gene matches. CDR3 sequence reads: CASSPRETGGGPNYGYTF. The CDR3 DNA reads as TGTGCCAGCTCACCGAGGGAGACAGGGGGTGGGCCTAACTATGGCTACACCTTC. The full variable domain, its missing parts supplied by reference TRBV18 and TRBJ1-2, is NAGVMQNPRHLVRRRGQEARLRCSPMKGHSHVYWYRQLPEEGLKFMVYLQKENIIDESGMPKERFSAEFPKEGPSILRIQQVVRGDSAAYFCASSPRETGGGPNYGYTFGSGTRLTVV.

This clone was observed a handful of times. The CDR3: CASSTGTRGTGELFF. The CDR3 DNA reads TGTGCCAGCAGTACCGGGACTAGGGGCACCGGGGAGCTGTTTTTT. This chain uses TRBV2 with TRBJ2-2; 8 nucleotides line up with TRBD2. Germline values: CDR1 SNHLY, CDR2 FYNNEI. The junction had 6 bases not matched to a gene; V was cut back by 5 bases and J by 4 bases. The CDR3 spans 15 residues.

The J gene is TRBJ1-2, the V gene TRBV25-1; the D gene is possibly TRBD1 (5 bases). CDR1 and CDR2 (germline): MGHDK, SYGVNS. The CDR3 consists of 14 residues. Between the trimmed V and J ends, which lost 3 bases and 4 bases, there was a span of 12 bases. The CDR3 loop reads CASSDSQGSYGYTF. Written as DNA, the CDR3 is TGTGCCAGCAGTGACTCCCAGGGAAGCTATGGCTACACCTTC.

The rearrangement uses TRBV5-1 and TRBJ2-2, with 8 bases aligning to TRBD2. With 3 bases clipped from V and 4 bases from J, the junction kept 11 bases outside the gene matches. This CDR3 is built from 17 residues. Germline V gene sequence: CDR1 SGHRS, CDR2 YFSETQ. The CDR3 bases are TGCGCCAGCAGCTCCCCGGGAGGGGTGGAGAGCACCGGGGAGCTGTTTTTT. It is translated as CASSSPGGVESTGELFF.

V usage is TRBV19 and J usage is TRBJ2-5, with D possibly matching TRBD2 (7 bases). Trimming cost V 2 bases and J 5 bases, with 12 bases left between them. CDR1 and CDR2 (germline): LNHDA, SQIVND (reference sequence). This CDR3 contains 14 residues. CDR3 DNA: TGTGCCAGTAGTATATCCAGGGGAGGGGAGACCCAGTACTTC. Translation: CASSISRGGETQYF.

This clone was observed a few times. The chain employs TRBV6-1 and TRBJ1-2; D not resolved. The CDR3 has 14 residues. V lost 0 bases, J lost 5 bases, and 10 bases lay in between. Germline V lookup: CDR1 MNHNS, CDR2 SASEGT. The CDR3 DNA sequence: TGTGCCAGCAGTGAAGCTAGCGGTTCATATGGCTACACCTTC. The encoded protein is CASSEASGSYGYTF.

The chain carries TRBV19 and TRBJ2-2; tentatively, D is TRBD1 (6 bases). Trimming shortened V by 4 bases and J by 3 bases, and 15 bases separated the two germline ends. CDR3 length equals 16 residues. The germline V gene encodes CDR1 LNHDA and CDR2 SQIVND (reference sequence). CDR3 protein: CASSTPRDTYTGELFF. CDR3 DNA: TGTGCCAGTAGTACGCCCCGGGACACCTACACCGGGGAGCTGTTTTTT.

The chain carries TRBV10-3 and TRBJ2-6; D might be TRBD2 (5 bases). Deletions cut 5 bases from V and 3 bases from J, with 11 bases between. CDR3 size: 15 residues. Germline V gives CDR1 ENHRY, CDR2 SYGVKD. This chain's CDR3 is CAISLDGLGANVLTF. The DNA for the CDR3 is TGTGCCATCAGTTTAGACGGACTTGGGGCCAACGTCCTGACTTTC.

The rearrangement joins TRBV12-5 to TRBJ1-1; D is unresolved. The CDR3 runs 18 residues. Trimming took 2 bases from V and 1 from J, leaving 20 bases between them. Germline V CDR1 and CDR2: LGHNT, FRNRAP. CDR3 protein: CASGLFSSTGLPNTEAFF. The CDR3 nucleotides read TGTGCTAGTGGTTTGTTCTCTTCGACCGGACTGCCGAACACTGAAGCTTTCTTT.

This chain joins TRBV2 and TRBJ1-2, with D hard to call. The CDR3 extends over 14 amino acids. In germline, CDR1 is SNHLY, CDR2 FYNNEI. With 6 bases removed from V and 5 bases from J, the gap between germline ends came to 16 bases. CDR3 loop: CASRTDSLGYGYTF. The DNA of the CDR3 is TGTGCCAGCAGAACTGATTCCCTCGGGTATGGCTACACCTTC.

The chain joins TRBV4-1 to TRBJ1-4; 7 bases are shared with TRBD1. Germline V gene lookup returns CDR1 MGHRA and CDR2 YSYEKL. V lost 3 bases, J lost 11 bases, and 6 bases stayed unmatched. CDR3 length: 13 residues. This chain's CDR3 is CASSQRQGEKLFF. In DNA, the CDR3 is TGCGCCAGCAGCCAGAGACAGGGAGAGAAACTGTTTTTT.

The chain carries TRBV29-1 and TRBJ2-2; 9 nucleotides line up with TRBD2. The ends lost 4 bases at V and 5 bases at J; junction bases unmatched: 5. The germline gives CDR1 SQVTM, CDR2 ANQGSEA. CDR3 length equals 14 residues. This CDR3 is CSVGSLAGTGELFF. In DNA, the CDR3 is TGCAGCGTTGGTTCGCTAGCGGGGACCGGGGAGCTGTTTTTT.

The chain carries TRBV9 and TRBJ2-3, with 7 nucleotides matching TRBD2. Trimming removed 4 bases from V and 4 bases from J; junction bases left unmatched: 6. Germline values: CDR1 SGDLS, CDR2 YYNGEE. The CDR3 runs 14 residues. The CDR3 loop is CASSLRLAADTQYF. DNA for the CDR3: TGTGCCAGCAGCCTCCGTCTAGCGGCAGATACGCAGTATTTT.

The chain couples TRBV5-1 to TRBJ2-3; 13 bases are shared with TRBD2. CDR1 and CDR2 from the germline V gene are SGHRS and YFSETQ. V trimming: 0 bases; J trimming: 6 bases; junction bases outside the gene matches: 4. The length of the CDR3 is 16 residues. CDR3 amino acids: CASSLAATSGGDTQYF. In nucleotides, the CDR3 is TGCGCCAGCAGCTTGGCCGCGACTAGCGGGGGGGATACGCAGTATTTT.

The V call is TRBV7-2, the J call TRBJ2-2; 10 nucleotides line up with TRBD1. Germline V lookup: CDR1 SGHTA, CDR2 FQGNSA. J lost 6 bases, V lost 5 bases, and 12 bases had no gene match. CDR3 length: 17 amino acids. In DNA, the CDR3 is TGTGCCAGCAGCATACTCTTCGACAGGGGGCTGCCCGGGGAGCTGTTTTTT. Amino acids: CASSILFDRGLPGELFF.

The CDR3 DNA is TGTGCCAGTACCCCCGACAGGATAGGGGACCATGAGCAGTTCTTC. This encodes CASTPDRIGDHEQFF. The chain employs TRBV19 and TRBJ2-1; D may be TRBD1 (6 bases). V dropped 7 bases and J dropped 8 bases, with 21 bases sitting between them. This CDR3 has 15 residues. The germline V gene has CDR1 LNHDA and CDR2 SQIVND (reference sequence). Complete variable domain (other parts from reference TRBV19 and TRBJ2-1): DGGITQSPKYLFRKEGQNVTLSCEQNLNHDAMYWYRQDPGQGLRLIYYSQIVNDFQKGDIAEGYSVSREKKESFPLTVTSAQKNPTAFYLCASTPDRIGDHEQFFGPGTRLTVL.

This chain joins TRBV7-6 and TRBJ1-4; D not resolved. Germline V gene sequence: CDR1 SGHVS, CDR2 FNYEAQ. Trimming stripped 1 base from V and 6 bases from J, with 6 bases between. The CDR3 covers 13 residues. The CDR3 DNA is TGTGCCAGCAGCTTAGTGGCAGATGAAAAACTGTTTTTT. Amino acids: CASSLVADEKLFF. Supplemented by reference TRBV7-6 and TRBJ1-4, the full variable domain reads GAGVSQSPRYKVTKRGQDVALRCDPISGHVSLYWYRQALGQGPEFLTYFNYEAQQDKSGLPNDRFSAERPEGSISTLTIQRTEQRDSAMYRCASSLVADEKLFFGSGTQLSVL.

J is TRBJ2-7 and V is TRBV18; D is perhaps TRBD1 (6 bases). This CDR3 contains 15 residues. V lost 2 bases and J 1 base, leaving 12 bases between the germline ends. Germline-derived CDR1 and CDR2 are KGHSH and LQKENI. In DNA, the CDR3 is TGTGCCAGCTCACCAGAAGGGGGAAGGTCCTACGAGCAGTACTTC. Translating it yields CASSPEGGRSYEQYF.